This TCR beta chain was found in a study of blood T cell repertoires in COVID-19. Study at large: Some COVID-19 samples were acute and others convalescent; all came from the United States, Italy and Spain. T cells, B-cell-depleted T cells, or PBMCs supplied cDNA or gDNA.

This CDR3 has 19 residues. The J segment lost 0 bases and the V segment lost 4 bases, leaving 15 bases of the junction unmatched. Germline V gene lookup returns CDR1 SGHKS and CDR2 YYEKEE (reference sequence). Per the study methods: Researchers report that nucleated cell counts were estimated from reference gene primer amplification. Only in-frame clones appear in the TCRdb table, and some are missing; sequencing was by immunoSEQ multiplex PCR. V and J calls and clone size are copied from that table; D and trimming were computed from the DNA. The sample records 80,000 to 100,000 clones, around 82% being singletons.

The TCR originated in a man between 65 and 79 years old with active or convalescent COVID-19. The sequenced sample consisted of peripheral blood. This chain joins TRBV5-5 and TRBJ1-5, with 8 positions matching TRBD1. CDR3 sequence (DNA): TGTGCCAGCAGCCCGTTGCCGGGACAGGAAATTTATAGCAATCAGCCCCAGCATTTT. Protein: CASSPLPGQEIYSNQPQHF.